This paragraph reports one T cell receptor (beta chain). Its cognate antigen is unknown. Genomic DNA from each subset was divided evenly over several immunoSEQ plates. The repertoire was sequenced with immunoSEQ multiplex PCR; TCRdb's copy has only in-frame clones and lacks some. The sample includes about 2.2 million clones, just under 95% of them seen just once. Cells designated naive CD8 were CD45RO-negative and were positively selected for CCR7, with terminally differentiated effector memory CD45RA+ cells excluded. These data are taken from a study of shared clonotypes between healthy human individuals. Study details: Those who served as donors were a couple of women and three men between the ages of 18 and 49.

General study points: The represented genetic and exposure-history diversity was limited by the small number of donors.

V lost 0 bases to trimming and J lost 1 base, with 7 bases between them. Germline CDR1 reads LGHNA; CDR2 reads YSLEER. CDR3 length: 15 amino acids. The sequencing sample was made of naive CD8+ T cells from PBMCs. The chain recombines TRBV4-3 with TRBJ1-5; no definite D call. This clonotype was obtained from a man in his late teens or twenties in good health. Some clones in this sample may be carry-over from other donors' samples. The CDR3 loop reads CASSQDWPSNQPQHF. CDR3 in DNA: TGCGCCAGCAGCCAAGACTGGCCGAGCAATCAGCCCCAGCATTTT.